The 22 T cell receptor beta chains below come from one sample, sequenced in a study of T cell responses to AZD1222 COVID-19 vaccine. The repertoire was sequenced with immunoSEQ multiplex PCR; TCRdb's copy has only in-frame clones and lacks some. The data show about 130,000 clones, with around 87% seen just once and more than 9% held by the top ten. This material consisted of peripheral blood, taken on day 0 of AZD1222 vaccination. The receptors stem from an adult in good health.

V usage is TRBV5-1 and J usage is TRBJ2-7; D is perhaps TRBD1 or TRBD2 (6 bases each). Per germline, CDR1 SGHRS and CDR2 YFSETQ. The V gene lost 5 bases and the J gene lost 3 bases, with 18 bases spanning the gap. The CDR3 spans 15 residues. The CDR3 DNA is TGCGCCAGCAGGAGGAACAGGGAGGCTTACTACGAGCAGTACTTC. Translating gives CASRRNREAYYEQYF.

This clone was observed a few times. The rearrangement links TRBV7-9 to TRBJ2-7; D possibly uses TRBD1 or TRBD2 (5 bases each). Trimming removed 5 bases at V and 0 bases at J, with 14 bases between. Germline values: CDR1 SEHNR, CDR2 FQNEAQ (reference sequence). This CDR3 region has 15 residues. CDR3 DNA: TGTGCCAGCAGCCCGTCGGGACGGTCCTCCTACGAGCAGTACTTC. It translates to CASSPSGRSSYEQYF.

The V call is TRBV6-2 or TRBV6-3, the J call TRBJ2-7; D ambiguous. The CDR3 sequence is 13 residues long. Germline V lookup: CDR1 MNHEY, CDR2 SVGEGT. Trimming removed 6 bases from V and 2 bases from J, with 11 bases in between. CDR3 nucleotides: TGTGCCAGCAGCACCCAGGTGACCTACGAGCAGTACTTC. This encodes CASSTQVTYEQYF.

The chain employs TRBV5-1 and TRBJ2-5, with 8 bases matching TRBD1. Germline V gives CDR1 SGHRS, CDR2 YFSETQ. Trimming took 5 bases from V and 2 from J; bases not matched to a gene: 5. This CDR3 region has 14 residues. As DNA, the CDR3 is TGCGCCAGCAGTTTTGGACAGGGTCAAGAGACCCAGTACTTC. This encodes CASSFGQGQETQYF.

The chain combines TRBV2 with TRBJ1-3, with D uncertain. Trimming shortened V by 3 bases and J by 0 bases, and 6 bases separated the two germline ends. Germline values: CDR1 SNHLY, CDR2 FYNNEI. This CDR3 has 14 amino acids. CDR3: CASSDRSSGNTIYF. The DNA for the CDR3 is TGTGCCAGCAGTGATAGGAGCTCTGGAAACACCATATATTTT.

In DNA, the CDR3 is TGTGCCAGCAGCCCGGGAAGGCGGTTATACGAGCAGTACTTC. Its translation: CASSPGRRLYEQYF. The rearrangement joins TRBV9 to TRBJ2-7, with a tentative D call TRBD2 (5 bases). Germline V gene data show CDR1 as SGDLS and CDR2 as YYNGEE. The CDR3 is made up of 14 amino acids. The germline V and J ends were trimmed by 4 bases and 4 bases, with 15 bases remaining between them.

The V gene is TRBV29-1, the J gene TRBJ2-7; D not certain. The CDR3 runs to 13 residues. Germline CDR1 and CDR2: SQVTM and ANQGSEA. Trimming left V 8 bases short and J 3 bases short, with 17 bases between. For the CDR3, the DNA is TGCAGCTTCGCCGCCGGGTCCGTCTACGAGCAGTACTTC. Translating it yields CSFAAGSVYEQYF.

The count of this clone is one. The CDR3 DNA reads TGTGCCAGCTCTCCCACCGACCCCACGGATGAGCAGTTCTTC. Its protein is CASSPTDPTDEQFF. The gene calls are TRBV18 and TRBJ2-1, with D hard to call. The CDR3 is 14 residues long. Between the trimmed V and J ends, which lost 6 bases and 8 bases, there was a span of 17 bases. CDR1 is KGHSH and CDR2 is LQKENI in the germline V gene.

The chain links TRBV20-1 to TRBJ2-1, with 8 bases identical to TRBD2. Germline CDR1 and CDR2: DFQATT and SNEGSKA (reference sequence). Trimming took 3 bases from V and 0 from J; bases not matched to a gene: 7. The CDR3 sequence is 16 residues long. CDR3 residues: CSASRTRGGSYNEQFF. The CDR3 DNA reads TGCAGTGCTAGTCGAACTCGGGGGGGCTCCTACAATGAGCAGTTCTTC.

This chain joins TRBV18 and TRBJ2-7; 8 nucleotides align to TRBD2. Trimming took 2 bases from V and 7 from J; bases not matched to a gene: 10. CDR3 length equals 15 residues. The germline gives CDR1 KGHSH, CDR2 LQKENI. In nucleotides, the CDR3 is TGTGCCAGCTCACCAGGTAGCGGGACATTTTGGGAGCAGTACTTC. It translates to CASSPGSGTFWEQYF.

The chain uses TRBV5-1 and TRBJ2-1; TRBD1 matches at 8 bases. This CDR3 contains 16 residues. With V trimmed by 4 bases and J by 0 bases, 6 bases remained unmatched. In germline, CDR1 is SGHRS, CDR2 YFSETQ. In DNA form, the CDR3 reads TGCGCCAGCAGCATGACCGGGACAGGCTCCTACAATGAGCAGTTCTTC. This translates into CASSMTGTGSYNEQFF.

V gene TRBV7-2 combines with J gene TRBJ1-1, with a tentative D call TRBD1 (6 bases). This CDR3 contains 15 residues. V lost 1 base and J 5 bases, leaving 14 bases between the germline ends. Germline CDR1 SGHTA, CDR2 FQGNSA. CDR3 sequence: CASSLVGGYGTEAFF. The CDR3, as DNA: TGTGCCAGCAGCTTAGTGGGGGGCTATGGGACTGAAGCTTTCTTT.

This clone was seen only a few times. The chain employs TRBV28 and TRBJ1-2; tentatively, D is TRBD1 (5 bases). The germline gives CDR1 MDHEN, CDR2 SYDVKM. CDR3 length equals 14 residues. V was shortened by 8 bases and J by 4 bases, with 17 bases between the two germline ends. CDR3 sequence (DNA): TGTGCCAGCTTCTATACAGGACCGACCTATGGCTACACCTTC. Protein sequence: CASFYTGPTYGYTF.

V and J are TRBV16 and TRBJ1-1; D ambiguous. Per germline, CDR1 KGHSY and CDR2 FQNENV. The CDR3 runs 12 residues. V gave up 2 bases and J gave up 1 base, with 2 bases separating them. CDR3 sequence: CASSQGNTEAFF. The CDR3 DNA sequence: TGTGCCAGCAGCCAAGGGAACACTGAAGCTTTCTTT.

The rearrangement joins TRBV28 to TRBJ1-2, with a tentative D call TRBD1 (5 bases). From germline, CDR1 is MDHEN and CDR2 SYDVKM. The CDR3 is made up of 14 amino acids. V shed 1 base and J shed 4 bases, with 10 bases lying between them. CDR3 sequence: CASSLLSGGYGYTF. The CDR3 coding sequence is TGTGCCAGCAGTTTATTATCCGGGGGCTATGGCTACACCTTC.

A single count supports this clone. The chain carries TRBV20-1 and TRBJ2-3; 9 nucleotides agree with TRBD2. The CDR3 has 9 amino acids. Germline V gene lookup returns CDR1 DFQATT and CDR2 SNEGSKA (reference sequence). In nucleotides, the CDR3 is TGCACTGTGCGGGGGGGGCAGTATTTT. Protein: CTVRGGQYF.

The chain links TRBV5-6 to TRBJ2-2, with a weak D call TRBD1 (6 bases). The CDR3 consists of 15 residues. Germline lookup yields CDR1 SGHDT and CDR2 YYEEEE. V was pared by 2 bases and J by 2 bases, with 10 bases between. In DNA form, the CDR3 reads TGTGCCAGCAGCTTCCTGGACAGAAACACCGGGGAGCTGTTTTTT. Protein product: CASSFLDRNTGELFF.

The J gene is TRBJ1-5, the V gene TRBV19; D unclear. The germline gives CDR1 LNHDA, CDR2 SQIVND (reference sequence). Trimming removed 5 bases at V and 3 bases at J, with 17 bases between. This CDR3 contains 16 residues. The CDR3 reads CASSRWQRPNNQPQHF. The CDR3 DNA follows: TGTGCCAGTAGTCGATGGCAGAGACCTAACAATCAGCCCCAGCATTTT.

The rearrangement uses TRBV29-1 and TRBJ1-2, with unresolved D. CDR1 is SQVTM and CDR2 is ANQGSEA in the germline V gene. The V and J ends lost 4 bases and 4 bases respectively, with 7 bases between them. The CDR3 is 11 residues long. CDR3 in amino acids: CSVVQSYGYTF. CDR3 nucleotides: TGCAGCGTTGTCCAGAGCTATGGCTACACCTTC.

The chain is built from TRBV3-1 (or the pseudogene TRBV3-2) and TRBJ2-1; D unclear. CDR3 length: 14 residues. CDR1 and CDR2 from the germline V gene are LGHDT and YNNKEL (reference sequence). With 6 bases removed from V and 0 bases from J, the gap between germline ends came to 9 bases. The CDR3 protein is CASRNYSSYNEQFF. The CDR3 DNA reads as TGTGCCAGCAGAAACTACAGCTCCTACAATGAGCAGTTCTTC.

The count of this clone is one. The CDR3 loop is CASSFLNEKLFF. CDR3 bases: TGTGCCAGCAGTTTCCTCAATGAAAAACTGTTTTTT. The chain couples TRBV12-3 or TRBV12-4 to TRBJ1-4; no clear D gene. This CDR3 has 12 amino acids. V lost 3 bases and J 5 bases, leaving 4 bases between the germline ends.

The chain joins TRBV6-5 to TRBJ1-3; D is uncertain. The CDR3 spans 15 residues. V shed 8 bases and J shed 0 bases, with 14 bases lying between them. CDR1 and CDR2 from the germline V gene are MNHEY and SVGAGI. CDR3 DNA sequence: TGTGCCAGCCGAATGCCAGCGACCTCTGGAAACACCATATATTTT. Translation gives CASRMPATSGNTIYF.